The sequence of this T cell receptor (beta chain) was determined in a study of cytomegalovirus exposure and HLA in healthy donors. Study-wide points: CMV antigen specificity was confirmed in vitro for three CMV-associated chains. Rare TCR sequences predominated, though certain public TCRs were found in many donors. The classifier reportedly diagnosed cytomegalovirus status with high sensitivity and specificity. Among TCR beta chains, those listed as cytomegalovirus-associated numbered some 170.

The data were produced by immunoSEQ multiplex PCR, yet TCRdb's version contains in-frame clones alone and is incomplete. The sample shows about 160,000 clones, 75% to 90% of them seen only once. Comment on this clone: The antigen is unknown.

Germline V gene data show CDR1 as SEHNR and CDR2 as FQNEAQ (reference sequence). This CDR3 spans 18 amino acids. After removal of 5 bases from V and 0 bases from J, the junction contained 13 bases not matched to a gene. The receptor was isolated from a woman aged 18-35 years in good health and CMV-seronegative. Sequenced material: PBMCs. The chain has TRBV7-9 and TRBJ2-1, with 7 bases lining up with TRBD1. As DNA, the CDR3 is TGTGCCAGCAGCCGAGGGACAGCTACCTTGAGCTCCTACAATGAGCAGTTCTTC. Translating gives CASSRGTATLSSYNEQFF.